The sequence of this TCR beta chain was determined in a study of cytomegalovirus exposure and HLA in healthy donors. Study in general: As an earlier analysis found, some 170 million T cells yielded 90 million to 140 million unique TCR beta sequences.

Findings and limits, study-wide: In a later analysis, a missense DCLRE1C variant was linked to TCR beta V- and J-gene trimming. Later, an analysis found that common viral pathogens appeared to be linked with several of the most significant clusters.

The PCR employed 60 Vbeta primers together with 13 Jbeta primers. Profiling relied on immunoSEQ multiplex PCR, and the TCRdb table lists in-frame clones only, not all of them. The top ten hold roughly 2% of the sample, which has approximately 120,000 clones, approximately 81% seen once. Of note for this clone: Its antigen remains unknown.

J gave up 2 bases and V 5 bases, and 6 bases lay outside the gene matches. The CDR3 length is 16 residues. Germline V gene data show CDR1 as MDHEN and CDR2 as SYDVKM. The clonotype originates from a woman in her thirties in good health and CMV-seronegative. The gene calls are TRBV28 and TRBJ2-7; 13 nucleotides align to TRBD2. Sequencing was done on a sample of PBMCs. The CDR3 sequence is CASSLRTSGRPYEQYF. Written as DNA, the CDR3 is TGTGCCAGCAGTCTTCGGACTAGCGGGAGACCCTACGAGCAGTACTTC.